This T cell receptor (beta chain) originates from a study of radiotherapy plus CTLA-4 blockade in lung cancer. Study-level findings and limits: Best predicting response, reportedly, were early blood T cell clone dynamics, with interferon-beta.

About this clone: Its antigen is currently unknown.

Profiled with immunoSEQ multiplex PCR; TCRdb holds only in-frame clones, not every one. The data contain about 85,000 clones, approximately 86% of them singletons. This CDR3 is 17 amino acids long. The J segment lost 7 bases and the V segment lost 3 bases, leaving 15 bases of the junction unmatched. Germline assignment: CDR1 SGHRS and CDR2 YFSETQ. The sequence was collected from a human donor with non-small cell lung cancer who had a partial response to radiotherapy plus ipilimumab. The chain recombines TRBV5-1 with TRBJ2-3, with 9 bases fitting TRBD1. The starting material was peripheral blood, obtained from a patient treated with radiotherapy plus ipilimumab. CDR3 sequence reads: CASSSLSGTGRSYTQYF. Written as DNA, the CDR3 is TGCGCCAGCAGCTCGCTCTCCGGGACAGGGAGGTCCTATACGCAGTATTTT.